The sequence of this T cell receptor beta chain was determined in a study of radiotherapy plus CTLA-4 blockade in lung cancer. Overall study context: Across the patients, objective responses occurred in less than 20%, and disease control in roughly 33%.

The assay was immunoSEQ multiplex PCR, and TCRdb's table has in-frame clones only and misses some. Here the sample spans some 73,000 clones, about four fifths being singletons. Those patients who had chemo-refractory metastatic non-small-cell lung cancer were given focal radiation along with CTLA-4 blockade through ipilimumab. The CDR3 loop spans 16 amino acids. V was pared by 6 bases and J by 9 bases, with 14 bases of the junction left unmatched. Germline values: CDR1 MNHNY, CDR2 SVGAGI (reference sequence). The sequence was obtained from a human donor with non-small cell lung cancer who had stable disease on radiotherapy plus ipilimumab. The input for sequencing was peripheral blood, taken from a patient treated with radiotherapy plus ipilimumab. The chain links TRBV6-6 to TRBJ2-7; 13 bases fit TRBD2. The CDR3 DNA reads TGTGCCAGCAGAACCAACAACGGACTAGCGGGAGCGGTGCAGTACTTC. Translating it yields CASRTNNGLAGAVQYF.